The 20 T cell receptor beta chains below all came from one sample that was sequenced in a study of blood T cell repertoires in COVID-19. Generated by immunoSEQ multiplex PCR, the TCRdb table keeps only in-frame clones and is missing some. The sample yields roughly 320,000 clones, 85% seen once. Input material: peripheral blood. These receptors came from a human donor in a cohort sampled during active COVID-19.

This clone has ten or more counts. V usage is TRBV7-9 and J usage is TRBJ2-7; maybe TRBD2 (5 bases). The length of the CDR3 is 15 residues. Trimming left V 5 bases short and J 2 bases short, with 16 bases between. Germline V lookup: CDR1 SEHNR, CDR2 FQNEAQ (reference sequence). CDR3 sequence: CASSTGMVFPYEQYF. In DNA form, the CDR3 reads TGTGCCAGCAGCACGGGGATGGTATTTCCCTACGAGCAGTACTTC.

The V gene is TRBV18, the J gene TRBJ1-2; D uncertain. The CDR3 length is 15 residues. Germline-derived CDR1 and CDR2 are KGHSH and LQKENI. The germline V and J ends were trimmed by 4 bases and 0 bases, with 12 bases remaining between them. The CDR3: CASSQSGGPNYGYTF. CDR3 bases: TGTGCCAGCTCACAATCCGGCGGCCCTAACTATGGCTACACCTTC.

The chain links TRBV7-9 to TRBJ1-2, with 10 bases matching TRBD1. V gave up 3 bases and J gave up 6 bases; unmatched junction bases: 10. Germline V lookup: CDR1 SEHNR, CDR2 FQNEAQ (reference sequence). CDR3 length equals 16 residues. The CDR3 loop is CASSFFRDRGGDGYTF. The CDR3 coding sequence is TGTGCCAGCAGCTTCTTCCGGGACAGGGGTGGGGATGGCTACACCTTC.

The CDR3 spells CASSIGQYTGELFF. CDR3 in DNA: TGTGCCAGCAGCATTGGACAGTATACCGGGGAGCTGTTTTTT. V and J are TRBV11-3 and TRBJ2-2, with D possibly matching TRBD1 (6 bases). The germline gives CDR1 SGHNT, CDR2 YENEEA. The V and J ends lost 5 bases and 5 bases respectively, with 12 bases between them. The CDR3 extends over 14 amino acids.

The V call is TRBV18, the J call TRBJ2-7; a possible D gene is TRBD2 (6 bases). Germline assignment: CDR1 KGHSH and CDR2 LQKENI. The CDR3 loop spans 15 amino acids. Between the trimmed V and J ends, which lost 0 bases and 0 bases, there was a span of 9 bases. The CDR3, as DNA: TGTGCCAGCTCACCACCGGAGGGTAACTCCTACGAGCAGTACTTC. This encodes CASSPPEGNSYEQYF. Full variable domain (outside the CDR3, taken from reference TRBV18 and TRBJ2-7): NAGVMQNPRHLVRRRGQEARLRCSPMKGHSHVYWYRQLPEEGLKFMVYLQKENIIDESGMPKERFSAEFPKEGPSILRIQQVVRGDSAAYFCASSPPEGNSYEQYFGPGTRLTVT.

V and J are TRBV7-3 and TRBJ1-2; 8 nucleotides line up with TRBD1. With 5 bases clipped from V and 4 bases from J, the junction kept 3 bases outside the gene matches. The length of the CDR3 is 13 residues. Per germline, CDR1 SGHTA and CDR2 FQGTGA. The DNA for the CDR3 is TGTGCCAGCAGCCTACAGGGGGGCTATGGCTACACCTTC. Protein product: CASSLQGGYGYTF.

V gene TRBV6-1 combines with J gene TRBJ2-7; 10 bases line up with TRBD2. After removal of 1 base from V and 5 bases from J, the junction contained 5 bases not matched to a gene. The CDR3 has 15 residues. Germline V gives CDR1 MNHNS, CDR2 SASEGT. CDR3 region: CASSEVNSGGNEQYF. For the CDR3, the DNA is TGTGCCAGCAGTGAAGTTAATAGCGGGGGGAACGAGCAGTACTTC.

This chain connects TRBV7-3 to TRBJ2-3; D possibly corresponds to TRBD1 (6 bases). This CDR3 region has 19 residues. Trimming cost V 4 bases and J 1 base, with 24 bases left between them. CDR1 SGHTA and CDR2 FQGTGA come from the germline V gene. In DNA form, the CDR3 reads TGTGCCAGCAGCTCCCAACCCTACTACCAGGGGTTAGGCACAGATACGCAGTATTTT. Translating gives CASSSQPYYQGLGTDTQYF. The complete variable domain, with remaining parts taken from reference TRBV7-3 and TRBJ2-3, reads GAGVSQTPSNKVTEKGKYVELRCDPISGHTALYWYRQSLGQGPEFLIYFQGTGAADDSGLPNDRFFAVRPEGSVSTLKIQRTERGDSAVYLCASSSQPYYQGLGTDTQYFGPGTRLTVL.

The V gene is TRBV7-9, the J gene TRBJ1-1; 9 positions agree with TRBD1. J was trimmed by 4 bases and V by 3 bases; bases with no gene match: 9. The CDR3 spans 16 residues. Germline-derived CDR1 and CDR2 are SEHNR and FQNEAQ (reference sequence). The CDR3 spells CASSFTPGQGSTEAFF. Written as DNA, the CDR3 is TGTGCCAGCAGCTTTACTCCGGGACAGGGATCCACTGAAGCTTTCTTT.

This clone was detected once. The chain uses TRBV6-5 and TRBJ1-1; D gene uncertain. Germline values: CDR1 MNHEY, CDR2 SVGAGI. V gave up 4 bases and J gave up 1 base, with 10 bases separating them. There are 14 residues in the CDR3. The DNA of the CDR3 is TGTGCCAGCAGTTTGCTCCCGCGGAACACTGAAGCTTTCTTT. Amino acid sequence: CASSLLPRNTEAFF.

V gene TRBV7-3 combines with J gene TRBJ2-2, with a weak D call TRBD2 (5 bases). Trimming left V 5 bases short and J 3 bases short, with 13 bases between. The CDR3 length is 15 residues. CDR1 is SGHTA and CDR2 is FQGTGA in the germline V gene. Here the CDR3 DNA reads TGTGCCAGCAGCCTGTCGGCGGGCTACACCGGGGAGCTGTTTTTT. It translates to CASSLSAGYTGELFF.

The chain carries TRBV18 and TRBJ1-1, with TRBD1 identical over 8 bases. From germline, CDR1 is KGHSH and CDR2 LQKENI. J gave up 0 bases and V 1 base, and 7 bases lay outside the gene matches. The CDR3 loop spans 17 amino acids. CDR3 sequence reads: CASSPQQGVSMNTEAFF. The CDR3, as DNA: TGTGCCAGCTCACCACAACAGGGGGTATCCATGAACACTGAAGCTTTCTTT. The whole variable domain, remainder taken from reference TRBV18 and TRBJ1-1, is NAGVMQNPRHLVRRRGQEARLRCSPMKGHSHVYWYRQLPEEGLKFMVYLQKENIIDESGMPKERFSAEFPKEGPSILRIQQVVRGDSAAYFCASSPQQGVSMNTEAFFGQGTRLTVV.

The J gene is TRBJ2-1, the V gene TRBV4-2; 7 bases agree with TRBD1. Per the germline V gene, CDR1 is LGHNA and CDR2 is YNFKEQ. V lost 1 base, J lost 0 bases, and 18 bases stayed unmatched. The CDR3 contains 21 residues. Here the CDR3 reads CASSQGEGAFAYTSSYNEQFF. The CDR3 DNA follows: TGTGCCAGCAGCCAAGGTGAGGGGGCCTTCGCCTATACTAGCTCCTACAATGAGCAGTTCTTC.

At least ten counts were recorded for this clone. V usage is TRBV29-1 and J usage is TRBJ2-7; TRBD1 matches at 7 bases. The germline gives CDR1 SQVTM, CDR2 ANQGSEA. The CDR3 is 11 residues long. V lost 5 bases and J lost 7; bases outside the gene matches: 5. The CDR3 is CSVTTGSEQYF. The CDR3 DNA reads as TGCAGCGTTACGACAGGGAGTGAGCAGTACTTC.

This clone was seen more than once but under ten times. The CDR3 region has the DNA TGTGCCAGCAGTGAAAACAGGAGGGCGAACACCGGGGAGCTGTTTTTT. This encodes CASSENRRANTGELFF. The chain has TRBV25-1 and TRBJ2-2; D might be TRBD2 (6 bases). The CDR3 contains 16 residues. Germline V gene lookup returns CDR1 MGHDK and CDR2 SYGVNS. V was cut by 2 bases and J by 0 bases, with 10 bases left in between.

The chain couples TRBV20-1 to TRBJ1-2; D call uncertain. This CDR3 is 10 amino acids long. Trimming stripped 6 bases from V and 3 bases from J, with 5 bases between. Germline CDR1 DFQATT, CDR2 SNEGSKA (reference sequence). The CDR3 reads CSASYYGYTF. In DNA form, the CDR3 reads TGCAGTGCGTCGTACTATGGCTACACCTTC.

This chain uses TRBV29-1 with TRBJ2-2; TRBD1 agrees at 11 bases. Trimming at V came to 7 bases and at J to 14 bases, leaving 6 bases not matched to a gene. The germline gives CDR1 SQVTM, CDR2 ANQGSEA. This CDR3 comprises 11 residues. The CDR3 sequence: CSAPGTGGLFF. CDR3 DNA sequence: TGCAGCGCACCAGGGACAGGGGGTCTGTTTTTT.

The CDR3 DNA is TGTGCCTGGAGTTCCGGGACCACGGGGGATGGCTACACCTTC. Translation: CAWSSGTTGDGYTF. The V gene is TRBV30, the J gene TRBJ1-2; D might be TRBD1 (5 bases). Trimming removed 2 bases at V and 6 bases at J, with 16 bases between. CDR1 and CDR2 from the germline V gene are GTSNPN and SVGIG (reference sequence). CDR3 length: 14 amino acids.

The V call is TRBV5-1, the J call TRBJ2-3, with D possibly matching TRBD1 (5 bases). Germline CDR1 and CDR2: SGHRS and YFSETQ. The CDR3 length is 15 residues. V gave up 2 bases and J gave up 3 bases, with 13 bases separating them. The DNA of the CDR3 is TGCGCCAGCAGCTTCGCCAGGGAATGGACAGATACGCAGTATTTT. It yields the protein CASSFAREWTDTQYF.

The gene calls are TRBV5-4 and TRBJ1-3; no firm D call. The CDR3 consists of 14 residues. Germline V lookup: CDR1 SGHNT, CDR2 YYREEE (reference sequence). Deletions cut 4 bases from V and 2 bases from J, with 10 bases between. The CDR3 protein is CASSLDGPGNTIYF. The DNA for the CDR3 is TGTGCCAGCAGCCTGGACGGTCCTGGAAACACCATATATTTT.